The 22 T cell receptor beta chains given below trace back to one sample, sequenced in a study of blood T cell repertoires in COVID-19. The table came from immunoSEQ multiplex PCR; TCRdb's copy has only in-frame clones and leaves some out. The sample contains about 380,000 clones, about 88% of which appear only once. Sequenced: PBMCs or T cells enriched from blood (not recorded which). Receptors originate from a woman aged 18-29 years who had recovered from COVID-19.

This clone was detected a few times. V and J are TRBV28 and TRBJ2-3; the D gene is possibly TRBD2 (6 bases). Germline CDR1 MDHEN, CDR2 SYDVKM. Trimming took 2 bases from V and 6 from J, leaving 15 bases between them. There are 15 residues in the CDR3. The CDR3 sequence: CASSLAGPPADTQYF. The DNA for the CDR3 is TGTGCCAGCAGTTTAGCGGGACCCCCGGCGGATACGCAGTATTTT.

Remarks on this clone: The same CDR3 also results from other DNA sequences found in this sample. The CDR3 reads CASIKGGANTEAFF. Here the CDR3 DNA reads TGTGCCAGCATCAAGGGGGGGGCAAACACTGAAGCTTTCTTT. This chain links TRBV6-5 with TRBJ1-1, with a possible D match to TRBD1 (6 bases). V lost 7 bases and J lost 2, with 14 bases in between. The CDR3 consists of 14 residues. CDR1 and CDR2 from the germline V gene are MNHEY and SVGAGI.

The sample holds a few counts of this clone. The chain joins TRBV4-1 to TRBJ2-4; D possibly corresponds to TRBD2 (6 bases). With 1 base removed from V and 3 bases from J, the gap between germline ends came to 19 bases. This CDR3 spans 18 amino acids. The V gene's germline CDR1 is MGHRA and CDR2 YSYEKL. The CDR3 is CASSQVVAGGGGKNIQYF. The CDR3 DNA is TGCGCCAGCAGCCAAGTAGTGGCAGGTGGGGGAGGCAAAAACATTCAGTACTTC.

The chain uses TRBV5-1 and TRBJ2-1; D is uncertain. V shed 1 base and J shed 0 bases, with 5 bases lying between them. The length of the CDR3 is 14 residues. Germline V gene sequence: CDR1 SGHRS, CDR2 YFSETQ. The CDR3 spells CASSLTDSYNEQFF. Here the CDR3 DNA reads TGCGCCAGCAGCTTGACAGACTCCTACAATGAGCAGTTCTTC.

The chain employs TRBV5-1 and TRBJ1-4; D unresolved. This CDR3 is 14 amino acids long. Germline CDR1 is SGHRS and CDR2 is YFSETQ. V shed 4 bases and J shed 0 bases, with 7 bases lying between them. This CDR3 reads CASSRTATNEKLFF. CDR3 coding DNA: TGCGCCAGCAGCCGGACTGCAACTAATGAAAAACTGTTTTTT.

The chain carries TRBV5-1 and TRBJ1-6; unclear D gene. The CDR3 sequence is 14 residues long. Germline V gene lookup returns CDR1 SGHRS and CDR2 YFSETQ. Between the trimmed V and J ends, which lost 1 base and 8 bases, there was a span of 10 bases. CDR3: CASSLRREDSPLHF. The CDR3, as DNA: TGCGCCAGCAGCTTGAGGAGGGAGGATTCACCCCTCCACTTT. Together with reference TRBV5-1 and TRBJ1-6, the CDR3 gives the full variable domain: KAGVTQTPRYLIKTRGQQVTLSCSPISGHRSVSWYQQTPGQGLQFLFEYFSETQRNKGNFPGRFSGRQFSNSRSEMNVSTLELGDSALYLCASSLRREDSPLHFGNGTRLTVT.

The chain is built from TRBV7-9 and TRBJ2-1; 8 nucleotides agree with TRBD1. The CDR3 length is 15 residues. Trimming cost V 4 bases and J 2 bases; bases outside gene matches: 4. Germline CDR1 is SEHNR and CDR2 is FQNEAQ (reference sequence). CDR3 in amino acids: CASSSDRVTYNEQFF. DNA of the CDR3: TGTGCCAGCAGCTCGGACAGGGTCACCTACAATGAGCAGTTCTTC.

This chain joins TRBV19 and TRBJ1-4; no clear D. The CDR3 is made up of 15 amino acids. V lost 3 bases and J 4 bases, leaving 12 bases between the germline ends. Per germline, CDR1 LNHDA and CDR2 SQIVND (reference sequence). The DNA of the CDR3 is TGTGCCAGTAGTATTGGTTCACGGGGTAATGAAAAACTGTTTTTT. Translating it yields CASSIGSRGNEKLFF. The full variable domain, its missing parts supplied by reference TRBV19 and TRBJ1-4, is DGGITQSPKYLFRKEGQNVTLSCEQNLNHDAMYWYRQDPGQGLRLIYYSQIVNDFQKGDIAEGYSVSREKKESFPLTVTSAQKNPTAFYLCASSIGSRGNEKLFFGSGTQLSVL.

CDR3 region: CASSPNGDLNNSPLHF. As DNA, the CDR3 is TGTGCCAGCTCACCAAATGGAGATCTCAATAATTCACCCCTCCACTTT. V usage is TRBV18 and J usage is TRBJ1-6; unclear D gene. V dropped 2 bases and J dropped 5 bases, with 13 bases sitting between them. Germline CDR1 KGHSH, CDR2 LQKENI. CDR3 length equals 16 residues. The full variable domain, with the rest looked up from reference TRBV18 and TRBJ1-6, is NAGVMQNPRHLVRRRGQEARLRCSPMKGHSHVYWYRQLPEEGLKFMVYLQKENIIDESGMPKERFSAEFPKEGPSILRIQQVVRGDSAAYFCASSPNGDLNNSPLHFGNGTRLTVT.

V usage is TRBV2 and J usage is TRBJ1-2; D is unresolved. The CDR3 spans 11 residues. Trimming took off 2 bases at V and 5 bases at J, with 3 bases between the two ends. In germline, CDR1 is SNHLY, CDR2 FYNNEI. The chain's CDR3 is CASSESYGYTF. DNA of the CDR3: TGTGCCAGCAGTGAATCTTATGGCTACACCTTC.

This sequence joins TRBV28 and TRBJ1-1, with 9 bases lining up with TRBD1. Germline V gene data show CDR1 as MDHEN and CDR2 as SYDVKM. This CDR3 contains 17 residues. V trimming: 3 bases; J trimming: 0 bases; junction bases outside the gene matches: 8. The CDR3 sequence is CASSLRQGVGMNTEAFF. CDR3 in DNA: TGTGCCAGCAGTTTGAGACAGGGGGTAGGAATGAACACTGAAGCTTTCTTT.

V is TRBV19 and J is TRBJ1-1; tentatively, D is TRBD1 (5 bases). Germline CDR1 is LNHDA and CDR2 is SQIVND (reference sequence). CDR3 length: 16 amino acids. The V end lost 0 bases, the J end lost 4 bases, and 15 bases lay between the germline ends. The CDR3 DNA sequence: TGTGCCAGTAGTATAGATGGGGCACGGCTCGGCACTGAAGCTTTCTTT. Residues: CASSIDGARLGTEAFF.

In its sample, this clone was seen once. The chain couples TRBV6-5 to TRBJ1-3, with 8 positions matching TRBD1. CDR1 MNHEY and CDR2 SVGAGI come from the germline V gene. Losses at the gene ends were 4 bases for V and 2 bases for J; bases not matched to a gene: 7. The CDR3 has 16 residues. In nucleotides, the CDR3 is TGTGCCAGCAGTTCCTTTACAGGGGGAACTGGAAACACCATATATTTT. Translating it yields CASSSFTGGTGNTIYF.

This chain uses TRBV10-1 with TRBJ2-3, with TRBD1 matching 8 bases. CDR1 is WNHNN, CDR2 SYGVQD, per germline (reference sequence). This CDR3 comprises 14 residues. V lost 4 bases, J lost 5 bases, and 5 bases stayed unmatched. CDR3 sequence: CASSGTGMEDTQYF. CDR3 DNA: TGCGCCAGCAGTGGGACAGGGATGGAAGATACGCAGTATTTT.

The CDR3 DNA sequence: TGTGCCAGCAGCAACAGGGGGCTTACTGAAGCTTTCTTT. This sequence encodes CASSNRGLTEAFF. The chain recombines TRBV6-5 with TRBJ1-1; TRBD1 matches 9 bases. With 6 bases clipped from V and 5 bases from J, the junction kept 4 bases outside the gene matches. CDR1 MNHEY and CDR2 SVGAGI come from the germline V gene. The CDR3 consists of 13 residues.

Of note for this clone: Other DNA sequences of this sample code for an identical CDR3. The V gene is TRBV30, the J gene TRBJ1-1, with D unclear. Germline V CDR1 and CDR2: GTSNPN, SVGIG (reference sequence). Trimming shortened V by 0 bases and J by 1 base, and 6 bases separated the two germline ends. The CDR3 is 13 residues long. The CDR3 DNA sequence: TGTGCCTGGAGTGTGGCAGAGAACACTGAAGCTTTCTTT. Translated: CAWSVAENTEAFF.

The DNA of the CDR3 is TGTGCCAGCAGTCTTACAGGGCTGAACACTGAAGCTTTCTTT. Amino acid sequence: CASSLTGLNTEAFF. This chain joins TRBV6-5 and TRBJ1-1, with D perhaps TRBD1 (6 bases). Germline CDR1 and CDR2: MNHEY and SVGAGI. CDR3 size: 14 residues. V was shortened by 5 bases and J by 0 bases, with 10 bases between the two germline ends.

The CDR3 nucleotides read TGTGCCAGCAGGAACCGGGACAGGGGTGACTATGGCTACACCTTC. Translated: CASRNRDRGDYGYTF. The rearrangement links TRBV6-5 to TRBJ1-2; 10 bases fit TRBD1. The CDR3 is 15 amino acids. With V trimmed by 6 bases and J by 3 bases, 7 bases remained unmatched. Germline CDR1 MNHEY, CDR2 SVGAGI.

This clone was detected once. The chain is built from TRBV19 and TRBJ1-5; D is uncertain. Germline loops: CDR1 LNHDA, CDR2 SQIVND (reference sequence). With 6 bases removed from V and 2 bases from J, the gap between germline ends came to 11 bases. This CDR3 has 14 residues. For the CDR3, the DNA is TGTGCCAGTAGATGGCAGGATGGCAATCAGCCCCAGCATTTT. Translation gives CASRWQDGNQPQHF.

This clone was detected once. The rearrangement links TRBV5-1 to TRBJ2-1; the D is unclear. With 4 bases removed from V and 8 bases from J, the gap between germline ends came to 7 bases. Germline V CDR1 and CDR2: SGHRS, YFSETQ. This CDR3 is built from 11 residues. The CDR3 DNA is TGCGCCAGCAGCGGCAATTATGAGCAGTTCTTC. This codes for CASSGNYEQFF.

This clone was found once. V and J are TRBV9 and TRBJ2-1; 10 nucleotides agree with TRBD1. Trimming removed 3 bases from V and 5 bases from J; junction bases left unmatched: 17. Germline assignment: CDR1 SGDLS and CDR2 YYNGEE. The CDR3 consists of 19 residues. CDR3: CASSGGQGVYGGGHNEQFF. CDR3 sequence (DNA): TGTGCCAGCAGCGGCGGACAGGGGGTTTATGGCGGCGGACACAATGAGCAGTTCTTC.

The chain joins TRBV7-2 to TRBJ2-3; D remains unclear. Germline V CDR1 and CDR2: SGHTA, FQGNSA. V was clipped by 2 bases and J by 1 base, with 10 bases between them. This CDR3 has 15 amino acids. CDR3 residues: CASSLLETRTDTQYF. CDR3 nucleotide sequence: TGTGCCAGCAGCTTATTGGAGACTCGCACAGATACGCAGTATTTT.